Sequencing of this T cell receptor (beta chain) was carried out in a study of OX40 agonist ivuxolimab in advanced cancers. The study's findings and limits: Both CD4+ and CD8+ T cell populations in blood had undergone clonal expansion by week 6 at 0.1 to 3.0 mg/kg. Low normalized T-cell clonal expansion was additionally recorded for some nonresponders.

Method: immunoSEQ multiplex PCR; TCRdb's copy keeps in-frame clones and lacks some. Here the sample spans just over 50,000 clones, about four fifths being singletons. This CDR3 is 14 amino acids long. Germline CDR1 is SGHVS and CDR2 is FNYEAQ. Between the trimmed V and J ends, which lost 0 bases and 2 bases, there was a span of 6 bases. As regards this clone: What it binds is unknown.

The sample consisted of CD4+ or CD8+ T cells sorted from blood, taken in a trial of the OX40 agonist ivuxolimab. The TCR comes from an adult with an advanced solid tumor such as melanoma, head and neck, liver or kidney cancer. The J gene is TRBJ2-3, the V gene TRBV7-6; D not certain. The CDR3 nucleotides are TGTGCCAGCAGCTTAGCCTCTCACACAGATACGCAGTATTTT. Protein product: CASSLASHTDTQYF.